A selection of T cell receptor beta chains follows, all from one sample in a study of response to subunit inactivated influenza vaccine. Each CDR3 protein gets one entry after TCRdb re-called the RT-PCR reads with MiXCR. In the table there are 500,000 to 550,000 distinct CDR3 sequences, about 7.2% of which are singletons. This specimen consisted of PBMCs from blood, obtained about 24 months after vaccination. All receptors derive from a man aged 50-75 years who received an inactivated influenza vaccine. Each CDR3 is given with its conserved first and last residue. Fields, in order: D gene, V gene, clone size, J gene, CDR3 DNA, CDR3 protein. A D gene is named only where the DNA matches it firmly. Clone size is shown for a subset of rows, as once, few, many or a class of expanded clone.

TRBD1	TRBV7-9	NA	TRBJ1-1	TGTGCCAGCAGCTCACCGGGACAGGGCGTCGCTGAAGCTTTCTTT	CASSSPGQGVAEAFF
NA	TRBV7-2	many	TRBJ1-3	TGTGCCAGCAGGAAGGACTGGAGCTCTGGAAACACCATATATTTT	CASRKDWSSGNTIYF
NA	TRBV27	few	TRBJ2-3	TGTGCCAGCAGTTTTCAGGACAGATTCACAGATACGCAGTATTTT	CASSFQDRFTDTQYF
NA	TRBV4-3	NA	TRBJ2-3	TGCGCCAGCAGCCAAGTGGAGGTGACAGATACGCAGTATTTT	CASSQVEVTDTQYF
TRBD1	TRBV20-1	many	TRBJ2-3	TGCAGTGCTTCCACGGGGACAGGGCGGACAGATACGCAGTATTTT	CSASTGTGRTDTQYF
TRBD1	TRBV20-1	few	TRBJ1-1	TGCAGTGCTAGAGATAAGAACATAGGGGGCGCGGGGTACACTGAAGCTTTCTTT	CSARDKNIGGAGYTEAFF
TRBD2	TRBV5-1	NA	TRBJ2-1	TGCGCCAGCAGCTTCTTAGCGGGTTCCCAAAGGGAGCAGTTCTTC	CASSFLAGSQREQFF
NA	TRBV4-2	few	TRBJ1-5	TGTGCCAGCAGCCTATATCGGGATAGCAATCAGCCCCAGCATTTT	CASSLYRDSNQPQHF
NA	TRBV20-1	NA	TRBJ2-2	TGCAGTGCTAGAGGACGGGGGCGGACCGGGGAGCTGTTTTTT	CSARGRGRTGELFF
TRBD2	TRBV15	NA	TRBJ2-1	TGTGCCACCAGCAGAGATCGAGGACTAGCGGGTGGTGAGCAGTTCTTC	CATSRDRGLAGGEQFF
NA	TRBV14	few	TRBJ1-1	TGTGCCAGCAGCCACAGGGGTGAGGCTTTCTTT	CASSHRGEAFF
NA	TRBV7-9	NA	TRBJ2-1	TGTGCCAGCAGCTTAGGAGGAAATCTTTATGAGCAGTTCTTC	CASSLGGNLYEQFF
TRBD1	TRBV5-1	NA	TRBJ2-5	TGCGCCAGCAGCTCGGGGGACAGGGGAAGTGAGACCCAGTACTTC	CASSSGDRGSETQYF
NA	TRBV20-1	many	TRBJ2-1	TGCAGTGCTCTACCAGACACTGAGCAGTTCTTC	CSALPDTEQFF
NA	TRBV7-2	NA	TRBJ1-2	TGTGCCAGCAGCTCAACCATCCCCGGACAGCAATTGAATGGCTACACCTTC	CASSSTIPGQQLNGYTF
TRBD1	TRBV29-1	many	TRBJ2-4	TGCAGCGCTCTACCAGGGGGCAGCCGCATTCAGTACTTC	CSALPGGSRIQYF
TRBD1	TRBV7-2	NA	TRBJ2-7	TGTGCCAGCAGCTCCATTCTTGGGGGGGACAGGGGATACGAGCAGTACTTC	CASSSILGGDRGYEQYF
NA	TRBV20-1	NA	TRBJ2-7	TGCAGTGCACCCGTCTACTCCTACGAGCAGTACTTC	CSAPVYSYEQYF
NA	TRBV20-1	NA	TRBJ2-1	TGCAGTACACGGTTTTCCTACAATGAGCAGTTCTTC	CSTRFSYNEQFF
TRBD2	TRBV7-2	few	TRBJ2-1	TGTGCCAGCAGCTCGCAGGGACTAGCGTCGTACAATGAGCAGTTCTTC	CASSSQGLASYNEQFF